This T cell receptor (beta chain) was retrieved from a study of CD8 T cells in ankylosing spondylitis. Losses at the gene ends were 2 bases for V and 4 bases for J; bases not matched to a gene: 7. The CDR3 extends over 16 amino acids. The germline CDR1 and CDR2 sequences are KGHSH and LQKENI. Whole-study results and caveats: A number of the motif variants had already been described in reactive arthritis synovial fluid and blood. Within matched ankylosing spondylitis synovial fluid, disease-linked clones were reportedly significantly enriched.

It was by quantitative 5'-RACE with molecular barcodes that TCR beta libraries were made. TCRdb used MiXCR to reprocess the 5' RACE reads, holding one entry per CDR3 protein. In the table there are fewer than 130,000 distinct CDR3 sequences, less than 25% of which are singletons. Turning to this clonotype: What it recognizes is unknown.

The clonotype originates from a male donor with ankylosing spondylitis. The specimen sequenced was synovial fluid, either unsorted or a sorted T cell fraction (not recorded which). The gene calls are TRBV18 and TRBJ2-2; 7 nucleotides match TRBD2. In DNA form, the CDR3 reads TGTGCCAGCTCACCAATGGCGGGAGTCGTCACCGGGGAGCTGTTTTTT. It is translated as CASSPMAGVVTGELFF.